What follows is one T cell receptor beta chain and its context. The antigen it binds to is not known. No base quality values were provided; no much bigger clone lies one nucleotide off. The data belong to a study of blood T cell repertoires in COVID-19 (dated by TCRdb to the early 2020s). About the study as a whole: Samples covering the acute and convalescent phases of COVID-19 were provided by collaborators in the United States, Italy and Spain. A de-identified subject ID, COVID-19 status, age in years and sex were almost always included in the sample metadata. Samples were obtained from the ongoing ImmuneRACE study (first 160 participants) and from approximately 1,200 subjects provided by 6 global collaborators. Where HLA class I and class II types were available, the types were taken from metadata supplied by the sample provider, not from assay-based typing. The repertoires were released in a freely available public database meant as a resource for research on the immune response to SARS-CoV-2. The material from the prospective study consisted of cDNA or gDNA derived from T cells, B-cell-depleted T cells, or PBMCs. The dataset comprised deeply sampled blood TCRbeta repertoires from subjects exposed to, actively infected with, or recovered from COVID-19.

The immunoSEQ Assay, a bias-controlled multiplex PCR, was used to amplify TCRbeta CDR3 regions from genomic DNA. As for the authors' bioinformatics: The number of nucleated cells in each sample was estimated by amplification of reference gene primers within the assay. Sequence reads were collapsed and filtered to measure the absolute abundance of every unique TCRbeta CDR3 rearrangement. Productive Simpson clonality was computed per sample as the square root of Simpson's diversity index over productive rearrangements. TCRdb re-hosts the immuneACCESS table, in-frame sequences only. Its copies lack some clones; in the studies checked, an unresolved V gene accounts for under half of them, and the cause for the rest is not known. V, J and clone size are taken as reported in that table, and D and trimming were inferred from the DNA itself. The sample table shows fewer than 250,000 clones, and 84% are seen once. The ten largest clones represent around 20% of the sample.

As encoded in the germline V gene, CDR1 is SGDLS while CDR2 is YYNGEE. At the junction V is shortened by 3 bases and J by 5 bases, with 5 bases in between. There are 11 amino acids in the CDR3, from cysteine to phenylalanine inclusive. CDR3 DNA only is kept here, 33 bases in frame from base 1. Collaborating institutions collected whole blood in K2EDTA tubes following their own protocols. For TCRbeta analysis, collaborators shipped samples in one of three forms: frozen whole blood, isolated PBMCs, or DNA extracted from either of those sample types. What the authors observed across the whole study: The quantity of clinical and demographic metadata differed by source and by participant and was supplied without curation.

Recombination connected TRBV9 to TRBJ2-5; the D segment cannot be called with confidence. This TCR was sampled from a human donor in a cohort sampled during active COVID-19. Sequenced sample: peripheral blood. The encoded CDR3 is CASSAGETQYF. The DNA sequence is TGTGCCAGCAGCGCCGGGGAGACCCAGTACTTC.